This TCR beta chain was documented in a study of T cells in Graves' hyperthyroidism and ophthalmopathy. The source material, RNA transcripts, was used to amplify TCR beta CDR3 regions. Researchers ran a first-round RT-PCR on the TCR CDR3 using the HTBI primer set. TCRdb fed the multiplex PCR reads into MiXCR, producing one record per CDR3 protein. This table has around 660,000 distinct CDR3 sequences, just under 45% appearing once. Notes on the study in general: Ophthalmopathy was separated from stable hyperthyroidism by a 13 V-J model.

In this sample, this clonotype turned up many times. Its cognate antigen is unknown. The germline V gene encodes CDR1 DFQATT and CDR2 SNEGSKA (reference sequence). This CDR3 comprises 12 residues. Sequenced material: peripheral blood or thyroid tissue (not recorded which). This TCR was sampled from an adult man with Graves' disease, either hyperthyroidism or ophthalmopathy (not recorded which). V is TRBV20-1 and J is TRBJ1-1; no firm D call. The DNA of the CDR3 is TGCAGGGTACCTAACAGATACACTGAAGCTTTCTTT. Amino acid sequence: CRVPNRYTEAFF.